The clone carrying this T cell receptor (beta chain) came up once. This CDR3 has 16 residues. V shed 4 bases, J shed 0 bases, and the junction held 4 bases outside the gene matches. Per the germline V gene, CDR1 is LNHNV and CDR2 is YYDKDF (reference sequence). These data come from a study of blood T cell repertoires in COVID-19. Looking at the study overall: Researchers got acute and convalescent COVID-19 samples from the United States, Italy and Spain.

Per the original data handling: Nucleated cell number was recorded as an estimate derived from reference gene primer amplification. Using immunoSEQ multiplex PCR, the repertoire was profiled, and TCRdb retains in-frame clones only, with some absent. V and J calls and clone size are as listed in that table; D and trimming were resolved from the DNA. The table records about 120,000 clones, 85% of them present only once. This clonotype was obtained from a man at least 80 years old with active or convalescent COVID-19. V gene TRBV15 combines with J gene TRBJ2-1; 9 bases map to TRBD2. Sequenced material: peripheral blood. The CDR3 nucleotides read TGTGCCACCAGCACTAGCGGGACGAGCTCCTACAATGAGCAGTTCTTC. It yields the protein CATSTSGTSSYNEQFF.